The 15 T cell receptor beta chains in this list originate from one sample, sequenced in a study of OX40 agonist ivuxolimab in advanced cancers. The assay was immunoSEQ multiplex PCR, and TCRdb's table has in-frame clones only and misses some. The sample includes some 43,000 clones, 88% of them seen just once. Sequencing used CD4+ or CD8+ T cells sorted from blood, obtained in a trial of the OX40 agonist ivuxolimab. The receptors shown here come from an adult with an advanced solid tumor such as melanoma, head and neck, liver or kidney cancer.

A few counts support this clone. The J gene is TRBJ2-3, the V gene TRBV9; 12 nucleotides line up with TRBD2. The CDR3 contains 16 residues. Trimming at V came to 2 bases and at J to 3 bases, leaving 4 bases not matched to a gene. Germline V lookup: CDR1 SGDLS, CDR2 YYNGEE. The chain's CDR3 is CASSVASGGETDTQYF. The CDR3 DNA reads TGTGCCAGCAGCGTCGCTAGCGGGGGGGAAACAGATACGCAGTATTTT.

This clone was found a few times. This rearrangement joins TRBV6-5 to TRBJ1-2, with a weak D call TRBD1 (6 bases). The CDR3 totals 14 residues. V dropped 8 bases and J dropped 4 bases, with 17 bases sitting between them. Per the germline V gene, CDR1 is MNHEY and CDR2 is SVGAGI. CDR3 sequence: CASQRQGGGYGYTF. Here the CDR3 DNA reads TGTGCCAGCCAAAGGCAGGGAGGGGGCTATGGCTACACCTTC.

The chain is built from TRBV7-8 and TRBJ2-7; TRBD1 matches at 8 bases. J was trimmed by 7 bases and V by 2 bases; bases with no gene match: 4. The germline V gene has CDR1 SGHVS and CDR2 FQNEAQ. The CDR3 is 13 amino acids. For the CDR3, the DNA is TGTGCCAGCAGCTTAACAGGGGGAAGGGAGCAGTACTTC. It is translated as CASSLTGGREQYF.

The chain employs TRBV11-3 and TRBJ2-1; D is unresolved. V was cut by 4 bases and J by 5 bases, with 12 bases left in between. The CDR3 has 14 residues. Germline V gives CDR1 SGHNT, CDR2 YENEEA. The CDR3 DNA reads as TGTGCCAGCAGCTCCCGCCGCGAGAACAATGAGCAGTTCTTC. This sequence encodes CASSSRRENNEQFF.

The chain has TRBV4-2 and TRBJ1-2; 8 bases match TRBD1. Per germline, CDR1 LGHNA and CDR2 YNFKEQ. After removal of 1 base from V and 4 bases from J, the junction contained 8 bases not matched to a gene. CDR3 length: 16 amino acids. CDR3: CASSQGNAGGGYGYTF. The CDR3 DNA reads TGTGCCAGCAGCCAAGGGAATGCAGGGGGCGGCTATGGCTACACCTTC.

The chain uses TRBV5-1 and TRBJ2-3, with 15 bases lining up with TRBD2. The CDR3 has 18 amino acids. Germline assignment: CDR1 SGHRS and CDR2 YFSETQ. V gave up 3 bases and J gave up 5 bases; unmatched junction bases: 10. CDR3 protein: CASSSGLAGGPRGDTQYF. CDR3 coding DNA: TGCGCCAGCAGCTCGGGACTAGCGGGGGGCCCACGGGGAGATACGCAGTATTTT.

This clone was observed once. The rearrangement uses TRBV6-1 and TRBJ2-5, with unresolved D. Deletions cut 0 bases from V and 4 bases from J, with 6 bases between. The germline V gene encodes CDR1 MNHNS and CDR2 SASEGT. The CDR3 loop spans 13 amino acids. The DNA of the CDR3 is TGTGCCAGCAGTGAAGCCCAGGTAGAGACCCAGTACTTC. As protein: CASSEAQVETQYF.

The V and J genes are TRBV2 and TRBJ2-5; D may be TRBD2 (5 bases). Trimming took off 3 bases at V and 5 bases at J, with 7 bases between the two ends. Germline V CDR1 and CDR2: SNHLY, FYNNEI. CDR3 length equals 12 residues. The CDR3 nucleotides read TGTGCCAGCAGTGAGGAGCGGGAGACCCAGTACTTC. Translation: CASSEERETQYF.

The chain carries TRBV19 and TRBJ2-1; 9 positions agree with TRBD2. Germline V gene data show CDR1 as LNHDA and CDR2 as SQIVND (reference sequence). This CDR3 spans 14 amino acids. The J segment lost 8 bases and the V segment lost 3 bases, leaving 5 bases of the junction unmatched. The CDR3 bases are TGTGCCAGTAGTATTGGCGGGGGGGCCTATGAGCAGTTCTTC. Its translation is CASSIGGGAYEQFF. Full variable domain (missing parts from reference TRBV19 and TRBJ2-1): DGGITQSPKYLFRKEGQNVTLSCEQNLNHDAMYWYRQDPGQGLRLIYYSQIVNDFQKGDIAEGYSVSREKKESFPLTVTSAQKNPTAFYLCASSIGGGAYEQFFGPGTRLTVL.

J is TRBJ1-4 and V is TRBV28, with D unclear. V lost 4 bases and J lost 0, with 15 bases in between. The CDR3 length is 17 residues. Germline loops: CDR1 MDHEN, CDR2 SYDVKM. The CDR3 bases are TGTGCCAGCAGTTCCGGAGGCGTATCTTCAACTAATGAAAAACTGTTTTTT. This translates into CASSSGGVSSTNEKLFF.

The CDR3 DNA follows: TGCGCCAGCAGTCCGACGACAGGAAAATACGAGCAGTACTTC. Its translation is CASSPTTGKYEQYF. V and J are TRBV23-1 and TRBJ2-7, with D possibly matching TRBD1 (6 bases). TRBV23-1 is noted as an ORF with a role that remains uncertain. The CDR3 contains 14 residues. V was shortened by 4 bases and J by 4 bases, with 14 bases between the two germline ends.

This clone was counted a few times. V is TRBV6-6 and J is TRBJ2-1, with D possibly TRBD2 on 6 matching bases. The CDR3 is 14 residues long. Per germline, CDR1 MNHNY and CDR2 SVGAGI (reference sequence). The V end was cut by 8 bases, the J end by 5 bases, with 16 bases between. CDR3 residues: CASARGGADNEQFF. The DNA of the CDR3 is TGTGCCAGCGCCCGGGGAGGAGCGGACAATGAGCAGTTCTTC.

This rearrangement joins TRBV18 to TRBJ2-7; 9 bases map to TRBD1. Per the germline V gene, CDR1 is KGHSH and CDR2 is LQKENI. Trimming took 5 bases from V and 5 from J; bases not matched to a gene: 7. This CDR3 comprises 14 residues. The CDR3 loop is CASSSGQGGDEQYF. CDR3 nucleotide sequence: TGTGCCAGCTCATCGGGACAGGGAGGCGACGAGCAGTACTTC.

This sequence joins TRBV2 and TRBJ2-2; unclear D gene. Trimming stripped 1 base from V and 2 bases from J, with 8 bases between. Looked up from germline, CDR1 is SNHLY and CDR2 is FYNNEI. The CDR3 spans 15 residues. The chain's CDR3 is CASSEVASNTGELFF. The CDR3 bases are TGTGCCAGCAGTGAAGTGGCAAGTAACACCGGGGAGCTGTTTTTT.

The J gene is TRBJ2-7, the V gene TRBV5-1; a weak D match, TRBD2 (5 bases). The V end lost 3 bases, the J end lost 2 bases, and 12 bases lay between the germline ends. This CDR3 spans 14 amino acids. Looked up from germline, CDR1 is SGHRS and CDR2 is YFSETQ. CDR3 amino acids: CASSWTGDTYEQYF. Written as DNA, the CDR3 is TGCGCCAGCAGCTGGACCGGGGATACCTACGAGCAGTACTTC.